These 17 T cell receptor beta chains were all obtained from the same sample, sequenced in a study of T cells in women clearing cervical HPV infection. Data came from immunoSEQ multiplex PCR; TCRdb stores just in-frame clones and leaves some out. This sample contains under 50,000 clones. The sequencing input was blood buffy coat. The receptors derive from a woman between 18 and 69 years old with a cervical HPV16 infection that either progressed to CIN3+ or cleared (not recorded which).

The CDR3 sequence: CASRLGQFNQPQHF. The sequenced part of the CDR3 DNA is TGTGCCAGCAGACTCGGACAGTTTAATCAGCCC. The chain links TRBV2 to TRBJ1-5; the D gene is possibly TRBD1 (6 bases). The DNA ends 3 residues before the CDR3 does, and the rest of the CDR3 is filled in from the germline J gene. The CDR3 has 14 amino acids. V dropped 6 bases and J dropped 4 bases, with 13 bases sitting between them. Germline CDR1 reads SNHLY; CDR2 reads FYNNEI.

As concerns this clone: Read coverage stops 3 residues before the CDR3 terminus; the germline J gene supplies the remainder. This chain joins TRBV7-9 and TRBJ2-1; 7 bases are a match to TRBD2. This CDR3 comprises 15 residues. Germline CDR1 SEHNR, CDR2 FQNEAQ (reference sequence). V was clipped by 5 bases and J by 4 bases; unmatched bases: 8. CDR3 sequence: CASSPVWRGYNEQFF. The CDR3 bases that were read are TGTGCCAGCAGCCCCGTATGGCGGGGGTACAATGAG.

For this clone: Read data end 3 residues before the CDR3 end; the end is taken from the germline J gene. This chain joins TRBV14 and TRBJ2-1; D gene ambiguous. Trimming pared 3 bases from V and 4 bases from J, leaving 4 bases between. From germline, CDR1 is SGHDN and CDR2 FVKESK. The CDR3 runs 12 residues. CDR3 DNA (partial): TGTGCCAGCAGCCATCAGTACAATGAG. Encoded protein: CASSHQYNE. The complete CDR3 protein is CASSHQYNEQFF.

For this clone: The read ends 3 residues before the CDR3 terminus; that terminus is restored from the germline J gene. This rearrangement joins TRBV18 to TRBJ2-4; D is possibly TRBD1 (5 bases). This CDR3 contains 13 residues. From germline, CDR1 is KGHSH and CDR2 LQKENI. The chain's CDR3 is CASSPSRAGGQYF. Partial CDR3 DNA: TGTGCCAGCTCACCAAGCAGGGCCGGTGGT.

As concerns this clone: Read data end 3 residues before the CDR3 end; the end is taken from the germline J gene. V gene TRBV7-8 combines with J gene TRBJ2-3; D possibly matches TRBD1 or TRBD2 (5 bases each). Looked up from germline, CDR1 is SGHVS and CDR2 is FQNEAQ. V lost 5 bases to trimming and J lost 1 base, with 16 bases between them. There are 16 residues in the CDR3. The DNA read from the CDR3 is TGTGCCAGCAGCCGAACTCAGGGAGAGGGCACAGATACG. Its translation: CASSRTQGEGTDT. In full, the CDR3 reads CASSRTQGEGTDTQYF.

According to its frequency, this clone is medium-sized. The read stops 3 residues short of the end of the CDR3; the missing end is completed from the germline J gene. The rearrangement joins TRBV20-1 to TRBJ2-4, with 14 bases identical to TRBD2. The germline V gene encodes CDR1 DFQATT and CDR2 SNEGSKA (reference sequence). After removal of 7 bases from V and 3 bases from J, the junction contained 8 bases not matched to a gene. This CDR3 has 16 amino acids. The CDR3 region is CSGATSGRGDKNIQYF. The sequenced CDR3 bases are TGCAGTGGGGCGACTAGCGGGAGGGGGGACAAAAACATT.

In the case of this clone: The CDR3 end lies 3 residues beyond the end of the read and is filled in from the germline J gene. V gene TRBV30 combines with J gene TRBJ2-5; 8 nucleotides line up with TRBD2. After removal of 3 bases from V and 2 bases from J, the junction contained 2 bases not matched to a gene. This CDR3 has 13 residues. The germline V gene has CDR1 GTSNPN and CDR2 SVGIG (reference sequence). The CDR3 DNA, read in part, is TGTGCCTGGAGGGCGGGGGGACAAGAGACC. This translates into CAWRAGGQET. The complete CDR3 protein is CAWRAGGQETQYF.

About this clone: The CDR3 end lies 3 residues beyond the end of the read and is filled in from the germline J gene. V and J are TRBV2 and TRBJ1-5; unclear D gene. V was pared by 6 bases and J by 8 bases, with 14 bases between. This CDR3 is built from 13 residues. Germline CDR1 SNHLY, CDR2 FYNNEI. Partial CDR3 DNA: TGTGCCAGCAGCTCGGAACTAAAGGAGCCC. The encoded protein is CASSSELKEP. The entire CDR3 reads CASSSELKEPQHF. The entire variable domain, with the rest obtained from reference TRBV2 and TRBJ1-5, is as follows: EPEVTQTPSHQVTQMGQEVILRCVPISNHLYFYWYRQILGQKVEFLVSFYNNEISEKSEIFDDQFSVERPDGSNFTLKIRSTKLEDSAMYFCASSSELKEPQHFGDGTRLSIL.

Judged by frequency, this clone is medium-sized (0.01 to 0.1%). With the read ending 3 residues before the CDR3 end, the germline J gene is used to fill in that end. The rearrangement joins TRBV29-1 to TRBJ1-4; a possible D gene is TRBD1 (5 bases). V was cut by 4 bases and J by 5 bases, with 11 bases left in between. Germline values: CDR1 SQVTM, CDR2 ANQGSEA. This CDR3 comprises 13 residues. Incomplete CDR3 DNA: TGCAGCGTTGGGCGGGGCAACAATGAAAAA. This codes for CSVGRGNNEK. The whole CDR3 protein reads CSVGRGNNEKLFF.

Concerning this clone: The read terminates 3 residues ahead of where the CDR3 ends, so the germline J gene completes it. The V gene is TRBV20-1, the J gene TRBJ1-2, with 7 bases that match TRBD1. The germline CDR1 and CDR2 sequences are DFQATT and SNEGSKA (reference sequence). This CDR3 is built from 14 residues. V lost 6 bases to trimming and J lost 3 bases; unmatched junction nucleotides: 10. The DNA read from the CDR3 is TGCAGTGCAGAAACAGGGGTGGGGTACTATGGC. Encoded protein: CSAETGVGYYG. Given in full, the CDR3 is CSAETGVGYYGYTF.

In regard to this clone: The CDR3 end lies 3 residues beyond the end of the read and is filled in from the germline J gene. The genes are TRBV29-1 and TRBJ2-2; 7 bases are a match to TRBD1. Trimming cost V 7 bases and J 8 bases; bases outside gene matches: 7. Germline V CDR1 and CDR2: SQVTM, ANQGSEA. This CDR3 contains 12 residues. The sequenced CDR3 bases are TGCAGCGCCGGGACAGCTATTGGGGAG. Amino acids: CSAGTAIGE. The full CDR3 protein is CSAGTAIGELFF.

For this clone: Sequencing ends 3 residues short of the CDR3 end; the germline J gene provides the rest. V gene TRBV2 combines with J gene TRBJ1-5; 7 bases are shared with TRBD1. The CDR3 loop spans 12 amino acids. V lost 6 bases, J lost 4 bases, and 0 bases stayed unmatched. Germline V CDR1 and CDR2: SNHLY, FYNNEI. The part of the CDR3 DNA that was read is TGTGCCAGCAGGACAGGGAATCAGCCC. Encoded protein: CASRTGNQP. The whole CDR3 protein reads CASRTGNQPQHF.

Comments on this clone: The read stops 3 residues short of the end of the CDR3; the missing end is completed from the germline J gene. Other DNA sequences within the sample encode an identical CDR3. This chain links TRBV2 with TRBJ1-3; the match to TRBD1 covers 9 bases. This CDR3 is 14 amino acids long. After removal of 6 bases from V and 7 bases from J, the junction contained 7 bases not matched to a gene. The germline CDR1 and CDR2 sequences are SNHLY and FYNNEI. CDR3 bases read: TGTGCCAGCAGCGAACAGGGGGCGGGGAACACC. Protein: CASSEQGAGNT. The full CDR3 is CASSEQGAGNTIYF.

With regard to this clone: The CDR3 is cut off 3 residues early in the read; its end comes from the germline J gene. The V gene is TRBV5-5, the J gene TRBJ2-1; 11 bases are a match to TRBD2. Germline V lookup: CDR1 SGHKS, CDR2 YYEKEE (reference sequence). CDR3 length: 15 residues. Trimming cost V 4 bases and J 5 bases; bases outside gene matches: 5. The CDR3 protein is CASSTGTSGHNEQFF. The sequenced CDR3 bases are TGTGCCAGCAGCACTGGGACTAGCGGACACAATGAG.

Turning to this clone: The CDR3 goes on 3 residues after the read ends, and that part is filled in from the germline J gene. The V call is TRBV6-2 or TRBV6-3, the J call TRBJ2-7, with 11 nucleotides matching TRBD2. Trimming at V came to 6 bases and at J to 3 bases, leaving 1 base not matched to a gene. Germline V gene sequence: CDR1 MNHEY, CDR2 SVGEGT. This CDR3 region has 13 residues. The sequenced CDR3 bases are TGTGCCAGCAGGGGGACTAGCGGCTACGAG. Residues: CASRGTSGYE. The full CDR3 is CASRGTSGYEQYF.

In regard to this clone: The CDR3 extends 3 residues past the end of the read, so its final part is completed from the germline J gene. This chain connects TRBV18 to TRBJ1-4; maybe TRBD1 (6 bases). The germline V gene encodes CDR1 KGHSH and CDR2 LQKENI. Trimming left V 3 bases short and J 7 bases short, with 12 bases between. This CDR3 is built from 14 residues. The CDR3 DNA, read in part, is TGTGCCAGCTCACCGGGGGCGGCTGTTGAAAAA. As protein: CASSPGAAVEK. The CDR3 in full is CASSPGAAVEKLFF.

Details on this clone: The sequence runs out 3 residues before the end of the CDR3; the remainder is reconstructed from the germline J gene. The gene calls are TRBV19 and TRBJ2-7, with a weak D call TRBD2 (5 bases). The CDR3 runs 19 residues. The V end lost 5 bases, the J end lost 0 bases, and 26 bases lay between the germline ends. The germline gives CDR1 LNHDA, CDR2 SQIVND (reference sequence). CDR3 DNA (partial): TGTGCCAGTAGTCTGGGTAGGGTGGGCGGGCAACTAAGCTCCTACGAG. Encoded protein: CASSLGRVGGQLSSYE. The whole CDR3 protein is CASSLGRVGGQLSSYEQYF.